Listed here is a single TCR beta chain. This record belongs to a study of blood T cells in healthy people across ages. Primers used in a second PCR of about 7 to 12 cycles were a sample-barcoded 5' primer and a J-beta primer mix. TCRdb analysed the 5' RACE reads with MiXCR anew, one entry per CDR3 protein. The sample has hundreds of thousands of distinct CDR3 sequences; approximately 25% are singletons. The CDR3 totals 16 residues. V lost 6 bases and J lost 0; bases outside the gene matches: 10. The V gene's germline CDR1 is MNHEY and CDR2 SVGEGT. This sample was shared with a second study, whose subject was T cells of mothers and their children.

The rearrangement uses TRBV6-2 or TRBV6-3 and TRBJ1-2; TRBD1 matches 7 bases. Sequenced input: blood. The TCR sequence derives from a boy between 10 and 17 years old in good health. The CDR3 reads CASRGTTGAANYGYTF. The CDR3 DNA sequence: TGTGCCAGCAGGGGGACTACAGGGGCGGCTAACTATGGCTACACCTTC.